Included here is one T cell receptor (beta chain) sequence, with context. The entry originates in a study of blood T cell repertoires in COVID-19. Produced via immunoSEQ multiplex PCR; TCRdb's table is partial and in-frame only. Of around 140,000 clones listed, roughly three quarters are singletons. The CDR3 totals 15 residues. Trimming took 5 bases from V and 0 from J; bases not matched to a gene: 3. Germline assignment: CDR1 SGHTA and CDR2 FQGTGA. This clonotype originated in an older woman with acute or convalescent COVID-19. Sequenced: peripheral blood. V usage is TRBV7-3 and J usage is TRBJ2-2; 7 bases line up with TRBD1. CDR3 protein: CASSPGTANTGELFF. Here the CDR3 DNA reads TGTGCCAGCAGCCCGGGGACAGCGAACACCGGGGAGCTGTTTTTT.